A selection of T cell receptor beta chains follows, all from one sample in a study of technical replicates of blood from a few donors. TCRdb keeps only in-frame clones here, not all; method: immunoSEQ multiplex PCR. The repertoire has just over 70,000 clones, around 95% of them found once; the top ten carry about 0.4%. The specimen sequenced was T cells isolated from PBMCs. The receptor source for this set is a human donor in good health. Both conserved end residues are part of each CDR3. The D gene is left open where the match is weak. Clone size, where shown, is once, few, many, or a class for clones that have expanded.

d_call: TRBD2
j_call: TRBJ2-7
clone_size: -
v_call: TRBV5-1
cdr3_nt: TGCGCCAGCAGCATGACTAGCGGGAGCTTTCCTGGGGCCTACGAGCAGTACTTC
cdr3_aa: CASSMTSGSFPGAYEQYF

d_call: -
j_call: TRBJ2-1
clone_size: -
v_call: TRBV7-9
cdr3_nt: TGTGCCAGCAGCCCAGACTCCAATGAGCAGTTCTTC
cdr3_aa: CASSPDSNEQFF

d_call: -
j_call: TRBJ1-5
clone_size: once
v_call: TRBV4-1
cdr3_nt: TGCGCCAGCAGCCAAGTGCCAGGGGTCAATCAGCCCCAGCATTTT
cdr3_aa: CASSQVPGVNQPQHF

d_call: -
j_call: TRBJ1-2
clone_size: -
v_call: TRBV27
cdr3_nt: TGTGCCAGCAGTTTTTCACAGGGTTATGGCTACACCTTC
cdr3_aa: CASSFSQGYGYTF

d_call: -
j_call: TRBJ2-7
clone_size: -
v_call: TRBV19
cdr3_nt: TGTGCCAGTAGTATGCTAAAGGACTCCAGCTACGAGCAGTACTTC
cdr3_aa: CASSMLKDSSYEQYF

d_call: -
j_call: TRBJ2-7
clone_size: -
v_call: TRBV1
cdr3_nt: TGCACCAGCAGCCGAAAACGGTACAGGGCCTACGAGCAGTACTTC
cdr3_aa: CTSSRKRYRAYEQYF

d_call: TRBD2
j_call: TRBJ2-7
clone_size: once
v_call: TRBV6-1
cdr3_nt: TGTGCCAGCAGTGGGACTAGGACGTCTTACGAGCAGTACTTC
cdr3_aa: CASSGTRTSYEQYF

d_call: TRBD2
j_call: TRBJ2-5
clone_size: once
v_call: TRBV7-9
cdr3_nt: TGTGCCAGCAGCCCAATCGAGATAGCGGGAAACCAAGAGACCCAGTACTTC
cdr3_aa: CASSPIEIAGNQETQYF

d_call: TRBD2
j_call: TRBJ2-1
clone_size: -
v_call: TRBV30
cdr3_nt: TGTGCCTGGAGTCTTAGCGGGAGGGAATCCTACAATGAGCAGTTCTTC
cdr3_aa: CAWSLSGRESYNEQFF

d_call: TRBD1
j_call: TRBJ1-1
clone_size: -
v_call: TRBV6-5
cdr3_nt: TGTGCCAGCAGTTACGATTCAGGGGGCTTTAACACTGAAGCTTTCTTT
cdr3_aa: CASSYDSGGFNTEAFF

d_call: TRBD2
j_call: TRBJ2-1
clone_size: -
v_call: TRBV30
cdr3_nt: TGTGCCTGGAAAGCGGGAGCCTCCTACAATGAGCAGTTCTTC
cdr3_aa: CAWKAGASYNEQFF

d_call: -
j_call: TRBJ1-1
clone_size: -
v_call: TRBV19
cdr3_nt: TGTGCCACCAGCGAGCACGGTGAAGCTTTCTTT
cdr3_aa: CATSEHGEAFF

d_call: -
j_call: TRBJ2-5
clone_size: few
v_call: TRBV7-9
cdr3_nt: TGTGCCAGCAGCATCTCTAACAGGGTAGAGGGAGAGACCCAGTACTTC
cdr3_aa: CASSISNRVEGETQYF

d_call: TRBD1
j_call: TRBJ1-4
clone_size: -
v_call: TRBV28
cdr3_nt: TGTGCCAGCAGTTCCGAGGGACAGACTAATGAAAAACTGTTTTTT
cdr3_aa: CASSSEGQTNEKLFF

d_call: -
j_call: TRBJ1-2
clone_size: -
v_call: TRBV5-1
cdr3_nt: TGCGCCAGCAGCTCGCTCGACGGGGGGCGAGGCTACACCTTC
cdr3_aa: CASSSLDGGRGYTF

d_call: TRBD1
j_call: TRBJ1-5
clone_size: -
v_call: TRBV6-6
cdr3_nt: TGTGCCAGCAGGAAGGGACAGGTGGGGGGACATCAGCCCCAGCATTTT
cdr3_aa: CASRKGQVGGHQPQHF

d_call: TRBD1
j_call: TRBJ1-1
clone_size: -
v_call: TRBV28
cdr3_nt: TGTGCCAGCAGTTTGGGGGAAACAGGGGCTGAAGCTTTCTTT
cdr3_aa: CASSLGETGAEAFF

d_call: -
j_call: TRBJ1-3
clone_size: -
v_call: TRBV5-1
cdr3_nt: TGCGCCAGCAGGTTACAGAACTCTGGAAACACCATATATTTT
cdr3_aa: CASRLQNSGNTIYF

d_call: -
j_call: TRBJ1-5
clone_size: once
v_call: TRBV7-2
cdr3_nt: TGTGCCAGCAGCTTAGCTAATAGCAATCAGCCCCAGCATTTT
cdr3_aa: CASSLANSNQPQHF

d_call: -
j_call: TRBJ1-1
clone_size: -
v_call: TRBV7-3
cdr3_nt: TGTGCCAGCAGGTACGGCGGGAACACTGAAGCTTTCTTT
cdr3_aa: CASRYGGNTEAFF

d_call: -
j_call: TRBJ2-2
clone_size: -
v_call: TRBV5-6
cdr3_nt: TGTGCCAGCAGCTTGATTACCGGCGGGGAGCTGTTTTTT
cdr3_aa: CASSLITGGELFF

d_call: -
j_call: TRBJ2-7
clone_size: -
v_call: TRBV7-9
cdr3_nt: TGTGCCAGCAGCTTAAAACAGGGTCTAGGCGAGCAGTACTTC
cdr3_aa: CASSLKQGLGEQYF

d_call: -
j_call: TRBJ1-2
clone_size: -
v_call: TRBV9
cdr3_nt: TGTGCCAGCAGCGGATTTCTCGGACATCATGATAGCTATGGCTACACCTTC
cdr3_aa: CASSGFLGHHDSYGYTF

d_call: -
j_call: TRBJ1-3
clone_size: -
v_call: TRBV10-1
cdr3_nt: TGCGCCAGCAGTGATGTCTCGACAGCCTCTGGAAACACCATATATTTT
cdr3_aa: CASSDVSTASGNTIYF

d_call: -
j_call: TRBJ2-7
clone_size: once
v_call: TRBV6-5
cdr3_nt: TGTGCCAGCAGAAATCTAAGACGGACAACCTACGAGCAGTACTTC
cdr3_aa: CASRNLRRTTYEQYF

d_call: TRBD2
j_call: TRBJ2-7
clone_size: -
v_call: TRBV30
cdr3_nt: TGTGCCTGGAGTGAGACCTACGCAATTAGCGGGAGAAGGGACGAGCAGTACTTC
cdr3_aa: CAWSETYAISGRRDEQYF

d_call: -
j_call: TRBJ2-7
clone_size: -
v_call: TRBV28
cdr3_nt: TGTGCCAGCAACACCGCCCCCCCCGAGCAGTACTTC
cdr3_aa: CASNTAPPEQYF

d_call: -
j_call: TRBJ1-2
clone_size: -
v_call: TRBV27
cdr3_nt: TGTGCCAGCAGTTTCAAACAGAACTATGGCTACACCTTC
cdr3_aa: CASSFKQNYGYTF

d_call: TRBD2
j_call: TRBJ2-7
clone_size: -
v_call: TRBV7-9
cdr3_nt: TGTGCCAGCAGCTTCCCCAGACTAGCGGATTCCTACGAGCAGTACTTC
cdr3_aa: CASSFPRLADSYEQYF

d_call: -
j_call: TRBJ1-1
clone_size: -
v_call: TRBV11-3
cdr3_nt: TGTGCCAGCAGCTTTCAACAGGGCAGGGCTTTCTTT
cdr3_aa: CASSFQQGRAFF

d_call: -
j_call: TRBJ1-2
clone_size: -
v_call: TRBV9
cdr3_nt: TGTGCCAGCAGCGTAGGAGGGTTCGGCTATGGCTACACCTTC
cdr3_aa: CASSVGGFGYGYTF

d_call: TRBD1
j_call: TRBJ1-2
clone_size: -
v_call: TRBV6-1
cdr3_nt: TGTGCCAGCACTGAAATCGGGACAGGGGGTAGCTACACCTTC
cdr3_aa: CASTEIGTGGSYTF

d_call: -
j_call: TRBJ1-1
clone_size: -
v_call: TRBV27
cdr3_nt: TGTGCCAGCAGCAAACCAACAGGGAGAGGGACTGAAGCTTTCTTT
cdr3_aa: CASSKPTGRGTEAFF

d_call: TRBD1
j_call: TRBJ1-3
clone_size: -
v_call: TRBV5-1
cdr3_nt: TGCGCCAGCAGCTTGGATGGGACAGCTGGAAACACCATATATTTT
cdr3_aa: CASSLDGTAGNTIYF

d_call: TRBD1
j_call: TRBJ1-2
clone_size: -
v_call: TRBV4-2
cdr3_nt: TGTGCCAGCAGCCAACAGGGACAGGGTAACTATGGCTACACCTTC
cdr3_aa: CASSQQGQGNYGYTF

d_call: TRBD1
j_call: TRBJ1-4
clone_size: -
v_call: TRBV5-5
cdr3_nt: TGTGCCAGCAGCTTGGCCGACAGGGTGGCTACTAAACTGTTTTTT
cdr3_aa: CASSLADRVATKLFF

d_call: TRBD2
j_call: TRBJ2-3
clone_size: -
v_call: TRBV9
cdr3_nt: TGTGCCAGCAGCGTCGGGGGGGGGATGATCACAGATACGCAGTATTTT
cdr3_aa: CASSVGGGMITDTQYF

d_call: -
j_call: TRBJ2-1
clone_size: -
v_call: TRBV5-1
cdr3_nt: TGCGCCAGCAGCTTGGAATTAAATGAGCAGTTCTTC
cdr3_aa: CASSLELNEQFF

d_call: -
j_call: TRBJ2-1
clone_size: -
v_call: TRBV15
cdr3_nt: TGTGCCACCAGCAGAGATAAGGACACCCAGTTCTTC
cdr3_aa: CATSRDKDTQFF

d_call: -
j_call: TRBJ1-5
clone_size: -
v_call: TRBV19
cdr3_nt: TGTGCCAGTAGTATCGGGATGTGGAGGGGTCAGCCCCAGCATTTT
cdr3_aa: CASSIGMWRGQPQHF

d_call: TRBD1
j_call: TRBJ1-2
clone_size: -
v_call: TRBV5-1
cdr3_nt: TGCGCCAGCAGCCTTCAACAGGGGTTCGGAGGAGGCTACACCTTC
cdr3_aa: CASSLQQGFGGGYTF

d_call: -
j_call: TRBJ2-5
clone_size: once
v_call: TRBV19
cdr3_nt: TGTGCCAGTAGTATAAACAGGTGGGAGACCCAGTACTTC
cdr3_aa: CASSINRWETQYF

d_call: -
j_call: TRBJ1-1
clone_size: -
v_call: TRBV5-1
cdr3_nt: TGCGCCAGCAGCTTGCTGCAGGGGCAGAACACTGAAGCTTTCTTT
cdr3_aa: CASSLLQGQNTEAFF

d_call: -
j_call: TRBJ2-7
clone_size: -
v_call: TRBV11-2
cdr3_nt: TGTGCCAGCAGCTCGGAGAAGATTTACGAGCAGTACTTC
cdr3_aa: CASSSEKIYEQYF

d_call: -
j_call: TRBJ2-3
clone_size: once
v_call: TRBV5-1
cdr3_nt: TGCGCCAGCAGCTTGGCCATGGGCGACACAGATACGCAGTATTTT
cdr3_aa: CASSLAMGDTDTQYF

d_call: -
j_call: TRBJ1-1
clone_size: -
v_call: TRBV6-6
cdr3_nt: TGTGCCAGCAGTTACAGGCAGGCCTCGGAAGCTTTCTTT
cdr3_aa: CASSYRQASEAFF

d_call: TRBD2
j_call: TRBJ2-2
clone_size: -
v_call: TRBV27
cdr3_nt: TGTGCCAGCAGTTTATGGGGGAGGGGCACCGGGGAGCTGTTTTTT
cdr3_aa: CASSLWGRGTGELFF

d_call: -
j_call: TRBJ1-3
clone_size: -
v_call: TRBV4-3
cdr3_nt: TGCGCCAGCAGCCAAGATCAGGGTCTCGGAAACACCATATATTTT
cdr3_aa: CASSQDQGLGNTIYF

d_call: TRBD1
j_call: TRBJ1-1
clone_size: once
v_call: TRBV4-1
cdr3_nt: TGCGCCAGCAGCTTTTTCTCCGGGACAGGGGGCTATATGCGAGGCACTGAAGCTTTCTTT
cdr3_aa: CASSFFSGTGGYMRGTEAFF

d_call: TRBD1
j_call: TRBJ1-2
clone_size: -
v_call: TRBV6-5
cdr3_nt: TGTGCCAGCAGTGAGACAGGGTCTAACTATGGCTACACCTTC
cdr3_aa: CASSETGSNYGYTF

d_call: -
j_call: TRBJ1-1
clone_size: -
v_call: TRBV18
cdr3_nt: TGTGCCAGCTCCCCCTCAGGGTTGAACACTGAAGCTTTCTTT
cdr3_aa: CASSPSGLNTEAFF

d_call: -
j_call: TRBJ2-6
clone_size: -
v_call: TRBV7-9
cdr3_nt: TGTGCCAGCAGCTTACTTATTGCCCGGGGTGGATCTGGGGCCAACGTCCTGACTTTC
cdr3_aa: CASSLLIARGGSGANVLTF

d_call: -
j_call: TRBJ2-7
clone_size: -
v_call: TRBV10-3
cdr3_nt: TGTGCCATCTCTAAAGGGGTGTCATACGAGCAGTACTTC
cdr3_aa: CAISKGVSYEQYF